The clone carrying this T cell receptor (beta chain) was detected many times. Its target is not known. Full-length variable regions came from constant-region reverse primers plus semi-nested Nested Universal Primer A PCR. Via MiXCR, TCRdb re-called the 5' RACE reads, giving one row per CDR3 protein. The sample holds about 40,000 distinct CDR3 sequences; roughly 23% are singletons and the top ten take 3.5% to 4.5%. CDR3 length equals 16 residues. V lost 4 bases and J 4 bases, leaving 19 bases between the germline ends. The germline CDR1 and CDR2 sequences are SEHNR and FQNEAQ (reference sequence). Tregs were sorted as CD4+CD25+CD127-/low cells. Study findings and constraints: Tumor memory CD4+ T cell TCR gene usage was found to cluster with blood and lymph node memory CD4+ cells and with lymph node naive CD4+ cells. Greatest tumor Treg TCR overlap was with tumor naive CD4+ cells.

The clonotype comes from a female donor with breast cancer. Source material: Tregs sorted from a lymph node. The chain combines TRBV7-9 with TRBJ2-5, with TRBD1 as a possible D gene (5 bases). This chain's CDR3 is CASSSPLGERGETQYF. In DNA form, the CDR3 reads TGTGCCAGCAGCTCGCCTTTAGGTGAAAGGGGAGAGACCCAGTACTTC.